Listed below are T cell receptor beta chains from one sample, sequenced in a study of T cell responses to AZD1222 COVID-19 vaccine. Profiled with immunoSEQ multiplex PCR; TCRdb holds only in-frame clones, not every one. The repertoire holds roughly 170,000 clones, about 90% seen once, with 1.9% in the top ten. Sequenced material: peripheral blood, taken on day 0 of AZD1222 vaccination. The receptors were gathered from an adult in good health. CDR3s include the opening cysteine and the closing phenylalanine or tryptophan. A D gene is named only where the DNA matches it firmly. Size values are once, few and many counts, or a class for expanded clones, and some rows have none.

v_call: TRBV14; clone_size: -; d_call: TRBD1; j_call: TRBJ1-1; cdr3_nt: TGTGCCAGCAGGAGAGCAGGGGGCACTGAAGCTTTCTTT; cdr3_aa: CASRRAGGTEAFF
v_call: TRBV28; clone_size: -; d_call: -; j_call: TRBJ1-1; cdr3_nt: TGTGCCAGCAGTTTATTTCAGAGCCAGTATCCCACTAACACTGAAGCTTTCTTT; cdr3_aa: CASSLFQSQYPTNTEAFF
v_call: TRBV28; clone_size: -; d_call: -; j_call: TRBJ1-1; cdr3_nt: TGTGCCAGCAGTTTGCAGGGGAAAGCTTTCTTT; cdr3_aa: CASSLQGKAFF
v_call: TRBV7-5; clone_size: once; d_call: -; j_call: TRBJ2-7; cdr3_nt: TGTGCCAGAAGCAACCCCCGGGACAGTTCCTACGAGCAGTACTTC; cdr3_aa: CARSNPRDSSYEQYF
v_call: TRBV5-1; clone_size: -; d_call: TRBD1; j_call: TRBJ1-3; cdr3_nt: TGCGCCAGCAGCTTGGAGGCAGGGGGCTATGGAAACACCATATATTTT; cdr3_aa: CASSLEAGGYGNTIYF
v_call: TRBV29-1; clone_size: once; d_call: -; j_call: TRBJ1-2; cdr3_nt: TGCAGCGTTGGATTAGAGTCAGGGACTAACTATGGCTACACCTTC; cdr3_aa: CSVGLESGTNYGYTF
v_call: TRBV6-2/TRBV6-3; clone_size: -; d_call: TRBD1; j_call: TRBJ2-2; cdr3_nt: TGTGCCAGCAGTTACTTGACAGGGGTAAACACCGGGGAGCTGTTTTTT; cdr3_aa: CASSYLTGVNTGELFF
v_call: TRBV4-1; clone_size: -; d_call: TRBD1; j_call: TRBJ1-2; cdr3_nt: TGCGCCAGCAGCCAAGATGACAGGGCGGAAGCGAACTATGGCTACACCTTC; cdr3_aa: CASSQDDRAEANYGYTF
v_call: TRBV28; clone_size: -; d_call: -; j_call: TRBJ2-7; cdr3_nt: TGTGCCAGCGCCCTGAGGAGATACGAGCAGTACTTC; cdr3_aa: CASALRRYEQYF
v_call: TRBV20-1; clone_size: once; d_call: -; j_call: TRBJ2-6; cdr3_nt: TGCAGTGCTAGTGACCGGTCCTGGGACGTCCTGACTTTC; cdr3_aa: CSASDRSWDVLTF
v_call: TRBV12-3/TRBV12-4; clone_size: -; d_call: TRBD2; j_call: TRBJ2-7; cdr3_nt: TGTGCCAGCAGTTTGGGGGGAGGGGACGAGCAGTACTTC; cdr3_aa: CASSLGGGDEQYF
v_call: TRBV7-2; clone_size: -; d_call: -; j_call: TRBJ2-6; cdr3_nt: TGTGCCAGCAGCTTCTTACCAACCACTGGGGCCAACGTCCTGACTTTC; cdr3_aa: CASSFLPTTGANVLTF
v_call: TRBV7-2; clone_size: once; d_call: -; j_call: TRBJ1-2; cdr3_nt: TGTGCCAGCAGCTTAGAACGGGGAACTAACTATGGCTACACCTTC; cdr3_aa: CASSLERGTNYGYTF
v_call: TRBV11-3; clone_size: -; d_call: -; j_call: TRBJ2-1; cdr3_nt: TGTGCCAGCAGCCCGCGTGGGGCTAGCCTTAACAATGAGCAGTTCTTC; cdr3_aa: CASSPRGASLNNEQFF
v_call: TRBV7-8; clone_size: -; d_call: -; j_call: TRBJ2-6; cdr3_nt: TGTGCCAGCAGTCCGGGGACGGGAAGCTCTGGGGCCAACGTCCTGACTTTC; cdr3_aa: CASSPGTGSSGANVLTF
v_call: TRBV7-9; clone_size: -; d_call: -; j_call: TRBJ2-7; cdr3_nt: TGTGCCAGCAGCTCCCTAAGTCGAGGGGGCTCCTACGAGCAGTACTTC; cdr3_aa: CASSSLSRGGSYEQYF
v_call: TRBV9; clone_size: -; d_call: TRBD1; j_call: TRBJ2-7; cdr3_nt: TGTGCCAGCAGCCGCGTGGGGACAGGGGGTATAGAGCAGTACTTC; cdr3_aa: CASSRVGTGGIEQYF
v_call: TRBV27; clone_size: -; d_call: TRBD2; j_call: TRBJ2-7; cdr3_nt: TGTGCCAGCCGCATAGGACTAGCGGGCTACGAGCAGTACTTC; cdr3_aa: CASRIGLAGYEQYF